The entry below describes one T cell receptor (beta chain). Antigen unknown. Libraries were prepared by immunoSEQ multiplex PCR; TCRdb keeps only in-frame clonotypes and omits some of them. The sample has about 26,000 clones; roughly 87% are singletons. The V end was cut by 6 bases, the J end by 4 bases, with 19 bases between. The germline V gene has CDR1 MNHEY and CDR2 SVGAGI. CDR3 size: 15 residues. These data come from a study of graft-versus-host responses after intestinal transplantation. The wider study: Among the recipients, transplants were multivisceral, liver-intestinal, or isolated intestinal. Induction with anti-thymocyte globulin, then tacrolimus and steroids for about 3 years, was given to all recipients.

Regarding the study as a whole: High graft-versus-host to host-versus-graft clonal ratios were found in allografts of patients who had graft-donor T cell macrochimerism. Maximum circulating GvH clone levels tracked with early post-transplant HvG decreases.

The gene calls are TRBV6-5 and TRBJ2-7; weak D call: TRBD2 (6 bases). The sequence came from a human donor who received an intestinal transplant. The source material was unstimulated CD4+ T cells sorted from spleen or lymph node cells, sampled before intestinal transplant. The CDR3, as DNA: TGTGCCAGCAGGCCCCGTGGGAAGGGGACTTACGAGCAGTACTTC. Protein product: CASRPRGKGTYEQYF.